This TCR beta chain was sequenced for a study of shared clonotypes between healthy human individuals. Study background: The composition of the donors was a couple of women and a few men aged 18 to 49.

Regarding this clone: Antigen: not known.

Notes on the study in general: Researchers found naive subsets generally carried larger estimated richness than memory subsets.

Sequencing was performed with immunoSEQ multiplex PCR; in TCRdb, only in-frame clones are kept and a portion is missing. The sample holds 450,000 to 700,000 clones, roughly 96% seen once. CD45RO-negative cells were positively selected for CCR7, leaving out terminally differentiated effector memory CD45RA+ cells. Germline V lookup: CDR1 MDHEN, CDR2 SYDVKM. Deletions cut 2 bases from V and 5 bases from J, with 3 bases between. CDR3 length: 12 amino acids. This receptor was taken from a woman aged 30 to 39 in good health. Sequenced sample: naive CD8+ T cells sorted from blood. The V call is TRBV28, the J call TRBJ2-2; no clear D gene. CDR3 loop: CASSLPTGELFF. CDR3 DNA sequence: TGTGCCAGCAGTTTACCGACCGGGGAGCTGTTTTTT.